The 2 T cell receptor beta chains presented below share a single source sample, sequenced in a study of blood T cell repertoires in COVID-19. TCRdb's table, derived via immunoSEQ multiplex PCR, lists solely in-frame clones and lacks some. Of over 250,000 clones listed, roughly 91% are singletons. The sequencing input was PBMCs or T cells enriched from blood (not recorded which). Receptors originate from a woman aged 60-75 years in a cohort exposed to, infected with or recovered from COVID-19 (not recorded which).

This sequence joins TRBV19 and TRBJ2-2; D may be TRBD2 (6 bases). Trimming removed 5 bases at V and 1 base at J, with 11 bases between. This CDR3 contains 15 residues. Germline CDR1 reads LNHDA; CDR2 reads SQIVND (reference sequence). The CDR3 region has the DNA TGTGCCAGTAGTCCGACTAGAGTGAACACCGGGGAGCTGTTTTTT. Protein product: CASSPTRVNTGELFF. Complete variable domain (other parts from reference TRBV19 and TRBJ2-2): DGGITQSPKYLFRKEGQNVTLSCEQNLNHDAMYWYRQDPGQGLRLIYYSQIVNDFQKGDIAEGYSVSREKKESFPLTVTSAQKNPTAFYLCASSPTRVNTGELFFGEGSRLTVL.

The rearrangement links TRBV5-1 to TRBJ1-1; tentative D call: TRBD1 (5 bases). V was cut by 0 bases and J by 4 bases, with 13 bases left in between. The germline gives CDR1 SGHRS, CDR2 YFSETQ. This CDR3 has 15 residues. The chain's CDR3 is CASSLAQGEGTEAFF. The CDR3 bases are TGCGCCAGCAGCTTGGCCCAAGGGGAAGGCACTGAAGCTTTCTTT.